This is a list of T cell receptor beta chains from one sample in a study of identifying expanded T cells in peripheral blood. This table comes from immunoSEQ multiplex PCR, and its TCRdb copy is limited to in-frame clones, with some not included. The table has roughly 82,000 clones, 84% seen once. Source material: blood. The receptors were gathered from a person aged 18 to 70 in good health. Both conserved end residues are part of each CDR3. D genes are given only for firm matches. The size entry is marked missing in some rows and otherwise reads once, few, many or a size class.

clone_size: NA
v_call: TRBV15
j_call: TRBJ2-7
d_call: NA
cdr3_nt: TGTGCCACCAGCAGAGTCGGAGCCCTCCCCCCCTACGAGCAGTACTTC
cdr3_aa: CATSRVGALPPYEQYF

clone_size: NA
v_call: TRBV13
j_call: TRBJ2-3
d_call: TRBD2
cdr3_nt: TGTGCCAGCAGCGCCCTCGGAGCGGGGGGTTCAGATACGCAGTATTTT
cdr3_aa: CASSALGAGGSDTQYF

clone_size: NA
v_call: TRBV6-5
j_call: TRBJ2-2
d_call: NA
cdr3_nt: TGTGCCAGCAGTAGGGGCTCCACCGGGGAGCTGTTTTTT
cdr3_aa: CASSRGSTGELFF

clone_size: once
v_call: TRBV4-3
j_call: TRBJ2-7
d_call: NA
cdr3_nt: TGCGCCAGCAGCCAAGCCGCCGGGCCTTCCTACGAGCAGTACTTC
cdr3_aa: CASSQAAGPSYEQYF

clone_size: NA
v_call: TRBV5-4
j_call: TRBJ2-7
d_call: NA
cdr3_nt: TGTGCCAGCAGCTTGGAACCCATCTACGAGCAGTACTTC
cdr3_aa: CASSLEPIYEQYF

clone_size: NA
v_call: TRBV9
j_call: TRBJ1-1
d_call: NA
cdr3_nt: TGTGCCAGCAGCGGCGGGGTGAACACTGAAGCTTTCTTT
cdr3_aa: CASSGGVNTEAFF

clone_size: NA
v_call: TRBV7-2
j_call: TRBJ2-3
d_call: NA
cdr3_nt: TGTGCCAGCAGCTCCGGACTTAGCACAGATACGCAGTATTTT
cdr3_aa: CASSSGLSTDTQYF

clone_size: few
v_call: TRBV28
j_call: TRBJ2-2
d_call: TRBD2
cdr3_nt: TGTGCCAGCAGTTTATACAGCGGGAGGATGATCACCGGGGAGCTGTTTTTT
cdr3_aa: CASSLYSGRMITGELFF

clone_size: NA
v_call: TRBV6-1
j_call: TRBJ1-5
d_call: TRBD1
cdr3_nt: TGTGCCAGCAGTATGACAGGGGGGTCCAATCAGCCCCAGCATTTT
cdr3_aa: CASSMTGGSNQPQHF

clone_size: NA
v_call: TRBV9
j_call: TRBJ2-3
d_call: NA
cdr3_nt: TGTGCCAGCAGCGTAGGGGGCTACCCCGGAGTTACCAGTACAGATACGCAGTATTTT
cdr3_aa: CASSVGGYPGVTSTDTQYF

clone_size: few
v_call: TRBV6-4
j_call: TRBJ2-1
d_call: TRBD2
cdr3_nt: TGTGCCAGCAGTGACTCGGGGCGGGAGAATCGGGGTGAGCAGTTCTTC
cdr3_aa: CASSDSGRENRGEQFF

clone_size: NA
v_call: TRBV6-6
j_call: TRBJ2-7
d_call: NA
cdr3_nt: TGTGCCAGCAGTTACGGACCCTCCTACGAGCAGTACTTC
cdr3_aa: CASSYGPSYEQYF

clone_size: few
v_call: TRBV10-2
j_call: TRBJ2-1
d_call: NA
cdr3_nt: TGCGCCAGCAGTGACGGGCTAAACAATGAGCAGTTCTTC
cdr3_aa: CASSDGLNNEQFF

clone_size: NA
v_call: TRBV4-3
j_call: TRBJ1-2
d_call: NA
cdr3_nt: TGCGCCAGCAGCCAAGTCGGGGGATATGGCTACACCTTC
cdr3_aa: CASSQVGGYGYTF

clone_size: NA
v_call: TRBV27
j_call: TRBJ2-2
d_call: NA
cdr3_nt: TGTGCCAGCAGTTTTGGACCCACCGGGGAGCTGTTTTTT
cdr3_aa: CASSFGPTGELFF

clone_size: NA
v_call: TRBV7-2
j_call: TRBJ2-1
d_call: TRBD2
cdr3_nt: TGTGCCAGCAGCCCGGGGGGATCCTACAATGAGCAGTTCTTC
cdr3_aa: CASSPGGSYNEQFF

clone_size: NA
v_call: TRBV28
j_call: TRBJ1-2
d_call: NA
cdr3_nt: TGTGCCAGCAGTTTAATCGGGTGGGAGTCCTATGGCTACACCTTC
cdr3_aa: CASSLIGWESYGYTF

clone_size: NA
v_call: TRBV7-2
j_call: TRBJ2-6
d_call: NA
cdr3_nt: TGTGCCAGCACCCCCAGTTCGGGGGCCAACGTCCTGACTTTC
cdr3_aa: CASTPSSGANVLTF

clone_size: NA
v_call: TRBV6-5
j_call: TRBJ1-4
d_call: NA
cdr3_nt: TGTGCCAGCAGCCGCGGTACCAATGAAAAACTGTTTTTT
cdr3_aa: CASSRGTNEKLFF

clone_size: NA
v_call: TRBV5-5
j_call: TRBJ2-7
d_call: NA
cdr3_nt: TGTGCCAGCAGCTCCGGGGTGGGGCTCTCCTACGAGCAGTACTTC
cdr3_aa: CASSSGVGLSYEQYF

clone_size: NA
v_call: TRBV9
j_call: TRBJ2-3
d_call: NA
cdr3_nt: TGTGCCAGCAGCAGCACAGATACGCAGTATTTT
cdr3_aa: CASSSTDTQYF

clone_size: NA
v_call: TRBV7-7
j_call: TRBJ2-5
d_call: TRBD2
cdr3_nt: TGTGCTAGCAGCCCCGGACTAGCGGGAGCCCAAGAGACCCAGTACTTC
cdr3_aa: CASSPGLAGAQETQYF

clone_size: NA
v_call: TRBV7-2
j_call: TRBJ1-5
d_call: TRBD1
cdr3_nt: TGTGCCAGCAGCTGGGGACAGGGCAATCAGCCCCAGCATTTT
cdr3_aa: CASSWGQGNQPQHF

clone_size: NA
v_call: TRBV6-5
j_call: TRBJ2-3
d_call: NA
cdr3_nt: TGTGCCAGCAGTTACTCAGGGTTTTCGGATACGCAGTATTTT
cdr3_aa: CASSYSGFSDTQYF

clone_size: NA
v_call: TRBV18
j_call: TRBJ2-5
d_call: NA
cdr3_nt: TGTGCCAGCTCACCACCGGGAATCAGGACGGAGACCCAGTACTTC
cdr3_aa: CASSPPGIRTETQYF

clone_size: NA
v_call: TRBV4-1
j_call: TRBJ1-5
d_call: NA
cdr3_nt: TGCGCCAGCAGCCAAGATGTGGCAGGGCCTCAGCCCCAGCATTTT
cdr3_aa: CASSQDVAGPQPQHF

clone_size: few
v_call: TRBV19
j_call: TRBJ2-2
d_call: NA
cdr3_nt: TGTGCCAGTAGACAAACAGGGAACACCGGGGAGCTGTTTTTT
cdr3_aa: CASRQTGNTGELFF

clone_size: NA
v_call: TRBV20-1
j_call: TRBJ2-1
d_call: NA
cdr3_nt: TGCAGTGCTACCGGGACTGAACAGCAGTTCTTC
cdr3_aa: CSATGTEQQFF

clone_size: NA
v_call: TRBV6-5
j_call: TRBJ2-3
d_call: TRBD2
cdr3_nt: TGTGCCAGCAGGGGACTAGCGGGCACAGATACGCAGTATTTT
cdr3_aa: CASRGLAGTDTQYF

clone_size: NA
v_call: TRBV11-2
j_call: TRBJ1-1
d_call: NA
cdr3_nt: TGTGCCAGCAGCTTCGGGGCATACACTGAAGCTTTCTTT
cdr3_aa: CASSFGAYTEAFF

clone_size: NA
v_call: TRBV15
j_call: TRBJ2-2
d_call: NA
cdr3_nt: TGTGCCACCAGCAGAGATTCTTGGAGGCAGGGTACTGGCGGGGAGCTGTTTTTT
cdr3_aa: CATSRDSWRQGTGGELFF

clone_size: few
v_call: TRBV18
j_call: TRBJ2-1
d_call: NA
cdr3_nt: TGTGCCAGCTCGCTCCGGGACAGCGGGGACAATGAGCAGTTCTTC
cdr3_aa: CASSLRDSGDNEQFF

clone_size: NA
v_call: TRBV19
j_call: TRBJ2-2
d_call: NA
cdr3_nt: TGTGCCAGTAAGACAGGTTCCTCGGGTGGTACCGGGGAGCTGTTTTTT
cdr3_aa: CASKTGSSGGTGELFF

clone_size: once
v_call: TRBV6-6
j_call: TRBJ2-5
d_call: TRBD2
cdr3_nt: TGTGCCAGCAAGGCGGGAGTTGCAGAGACCCAGTACTTC
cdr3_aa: CASKAGVAETQYF